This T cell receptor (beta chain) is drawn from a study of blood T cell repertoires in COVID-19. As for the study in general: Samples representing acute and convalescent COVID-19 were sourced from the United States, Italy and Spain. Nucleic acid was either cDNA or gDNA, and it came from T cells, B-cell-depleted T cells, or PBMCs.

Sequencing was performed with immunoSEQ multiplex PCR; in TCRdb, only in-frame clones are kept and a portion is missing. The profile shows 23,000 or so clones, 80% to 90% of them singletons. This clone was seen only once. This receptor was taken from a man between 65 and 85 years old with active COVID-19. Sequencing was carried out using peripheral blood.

DNA for the CDR3: TGTGCCAGCAGTTCCGCTAATAACTATGGCTACACCTTC. Translation: CASSSANNYGYTF. The chain is built from TRBV12-3 or TRBV12-4 and TRBJ1-2; D is ambiguous. The V and J ends lost 4 bases and 1 base respectively, with 7 bases between them. The CDR3 spans 13 residues.